Each of the 32 T cell receptor beta chains below was sequenced from the same sample in a study of CD8+ T cells in alopecia areata. RNA was isolated and reverse transcribed to cDNA, the sequencing template. Measured with immunoSEQ multiplex PCR; TCRdb has only the in-frame clones, and not every one. The sample holds 250,000 to 300,000 clones, roughly 64% seen once. Treatment denoted: oral pan-JAK inhibitor, 5-10 mg twice daily. Source: CD4+ T cells sorted from blood, taken at week 24, from a patient treated with tofacitinib. Every receptor here comes from a human donor with alopecia areata.

The chain combines TRBV18 with TRBJ2-6; D is unresolved. The CDR3 is 15 residues long. V lost 3 bases, J lost 3 bases, and 9 bases lay in between. Germline CDR1 reads KGHSH; CDR2 reads LQKENI. The CDR3 DNA reads as TGTGCCAGCTCACCGGCCCAAGTTGGGGCCAACGTCCTGACTTTC. This translates into CASSPAQVGANVLTF.

The CDR3 loop is CASSFGRTGGYEQYF. In DNA form, the CDR3 reads TGTGCCAGCAGCTTCGGTCGGACAGGGGGCTACGAGCAGTACTTC. V usage is TRBV13 and J usage is TRBJ2-7; 10 nucleotides match TRBD1. The V segment lost 3 bases and the J segment 3 bases; nucleotides outside the gene matches: 5. This CDR3 is built from 15 residues. CDR1 and CDR2 from the germline V gene are PRHDT and FYEKMQ (reference sequence).

This clone was recorded a few times. Here the CDR3 reads CSVETDRQGHYEQYF. CDR3 nucleotide sequence: TGCAGCGTTGAAACAGATAGACAGGGACACTACGAGCAGTACTTC. The chain links TRBV29-1 to TRBJ2-7; 7 positions match TRBD1. V shed 2 bases, J shed 3 bases, and the junction held 10 bases outside the gene matches. Looked up from germline, CDR1 is SQVTM and CDR2 is ANQGSEA. The CDR3 length is 15 residues.

The V call is TRBV6-5, the J call TRBJ1-2; TRBD1 agrees at 11 bases. CDR1 is MNHEY and CDR2 is SVGAGI in the germline V gene. The junction had 9 bases not matched to a gene; V was cut back by 2 bases and J by 7 bases. The CDR3 is made up of 16 amino acids. This chain's CDR3 is CASSYRPGQGAPGYTF. The CDR3, as DNA: TGTGCCAGCAGTTACCGACCCGGACAGGGGGCGCCTGGCTACACCTTC.

In its sample, this clone was seen a few times. This sequence joins TRBV28 and TRBJ1-1, with unresolved D. The CDR3 contains 11 residues. Germline V gene sequence: CDR1 MDHEN, CDR2 SYDVKM. The V and J ends lost 8 bases and 0 bases respectively, with 4 bases between them. CDR3 loop: CASALNTEAFF. CDR3 bases: TGTGCCAGCGCACTGAACACTGAAGCTTTCTTT.

The V call is TRBV7-9, the J call TRBJ1-1; D remains ambiguous. Trimming left V 7 bases short and J 0 bases short, with 15 bases between. This CDR3 spans 15 amino acids. From germline, CDR1 is SEHNR and CDR2 FQNEAQ (reference sequence). The CDR3 nucleotides read TGTGCCAGCATACAGAGTCGACTACTGAACACTGAAGCTTTCTTT. It yields the protein CASIQSRLLNTEAFF.

The chain combines TRBV5-1 with TRBJ1-1; no clear D. V shed 0 bases and J shed 7 bases, with 13 bases lying between them. Germline CDR1 SGHRS, CDR2 YFSETQ. This CDR3 is built from 14 residues. Written as DNA, the CDR3 is TGCGCCAGCAGCTTGGCGGCCGAACCGCTTGAAGCTTTCTTT. This encodes CASSLAAEPLEAFF.

The chain recombines TRBV4-3 with TRBJ1-2; D not certain. Germline V gene lookup returns CDR1 LGHNA and CDR2 YSLEER. This CDR3 has 13 residues. The V end lost 1 base, the J end lost 5 bases, and 8 bases lay between the germline ends. The CDR3 sequence: CASSQAGSYGYTF. The CDR3 DNA reads TGCGCCAGCAGCCAAGCCGGCTCGTATGGCTACACCTTC.

This rearrangement joins TRBV5-1 to TRBJ1-1; no definite D call. The CDR3 is 16 amino acids. V lost 4 bases and J lost 1, with 17 bases in between. CDR1 and CDR2 (germline): SGHRS, YFSETQ. CDR3 DNA sequence: TGCGCCAGCAGCGACGTCCAAGGGCGGAGGAACACTGAAGCTTTCTTT. Residues: CASSDVQGRRNTEAFF.

The chain combines TRBV7-9 with TRBJ2-3, with 8 bases identical to TRBD1. Trimming took 5 bases from V and 0 from J; bases not matched to a gene: 4. The CDR3 totals 15 residues. Germline V gives CDR1 SEHNR, CDR2 FQNEAQ (reference sequence). The CDR3 loop is CASSPGQASTDTQYF. The DNA for the CDR3 is TGTGCCAGCAGCCCGGGACAGGCCAGCACAGATACGCAGTATTTT.

The chain recombines TRBV9 with TRBJ2-3; 8 bases are shared with TRBD1. Looked up from germline, CDR1 is SGDLS and CDR2 is YYNGEE. The CDR3 runs to 13 residues. J lost 3 bases, V lost 6 bases, and 3 bases had no gene match. The CDR3 loop reads CASTDRATDTQYF. The CDR3 nucleotides read TGTGCCAGCACGGACAGGGCAACAGATACGCAGTATTTT.

This sequence joins TRBV28 and TRBJ1-1, with D unresolved. The CDR3 sequence is 13 residues long. Germline V gene lookup returns CDR1 MDHEN and CDR2 SYDVKM. V was clipped by 6 bases and J by 2 bases, with 10 bases between them. The CDR3 region has the DNA TGTGCCAGCAGACTAACCGGCAACACTGAAGCTTTCTTT. Its translation is CASRLTGNTEAFF.

In this sample, this clone turned up a few times. The V and J genes are TRBV7-2 and TRBJ1-6; D remains ambiguous. Trimming cost V 5 bases and J 8 bases, with 4 bases left between them. Per the germline V gene, CDR1 is SGHTA and CDR2 is FQGNSA. This CDR3 spans 11 amino acids. The CDR3 bases are TGTGCCAGCAGCCACGATTCACCCCTCCACTTT. It encodes CASSHDSPLHF.

This sequence joins TRBV30 and TRBJ1-2, with D perhaps matching TRBD1 (5 bases). Germline V lookup: CDR1 GTSNPN, CDR2 SVGIG (reference sequence). V dropped 1 base and J dropped 5 bases, with 14 bases sitting between them. CDR3 length: 14 amino acids. As DNA, the CDR3 is TGTGCCTGGAGTGAGGGGCAGCTTTCTTATGGCTACACCTTC. It specifies CAWSEGQLSYGYTF.

This chain connects TRBV7-2 to TRBJ2-4, with D hard to call. CDR3 length equals 14 residues. With 1 base removed from V and 1 base from J, the gap between germline ends came to 5 bases. Germline CDR1 is SGHTA and CDR2 is FQGNSA. CDR3 sequence reads: CASSLVGAKNIQYF. DNA of the CDR3: TGTGCCAGCAGCTTAGTGGGGGCCAAAAACATTCAGTACTTC.

This chain connects TRBV10-2 to TRBJ2-1; the D gene is possibly TRBD2 (6 bases). The CDR3 covers 16 residues. Germline CDR1 is WSHSY and CDR2 is SAAADI. Trimming stripped 6 bases from V and 4 bases from J, with 19 bases between. The DNA for the CDR3 is TGCGCCAGCAGGCACAGCCAGCGGGTGAGTTACAATGAGCAGTTCTTC. This encodes CASRHSQRVSYNEQFF.

The chain couples TRBV25-1 to TRBJ2-3; 15 bases line up with TRBD2. Trimming took 4 bases from V and 6 from J; bases not matched to a gene: 8. The CDR3 consists of 17 residues. In germline, CDR1 is MGHDK, CDR2 SYGVNS. The CDR3 spells CASSVTPGLAGGDTQYF. CDR3 bases: TGTGCCAGCAGTGTTACACCGGGACTAGCGGGGGGCGATACGCAGTATTTT.

The chain is built from TRBV7-9 and TRBJ2-7, with D perhaps TRBD1 or TRBD2 (5 bases each). Germline V lookup: CDR1 SEHNR, CDR2 FQNEAQ (reference sequence). This CDR3 is built from 13 residues. Trimming pared 4 bases from V and 7 bases from J, leaving 14 bases between. The CDR3 here is CASSSSRGAEQYF. Written as DNA, the CDR3 is TGTGCCAGCAGCTCCTCCCGGGGCGCTGAGCAGTACTTC.

The chain is built from TRBV11-2 and TRBJ2-2, with 7 bases that match TRBD1. Germline assignment: CDR1 SGHAT and CDR2 FQNNGV. There are 16 residues in the CDR3. With 3 bases clipped from V and 7 bases from J, the junction kept 11 bases outside the gene matches. The CDR3 here is CASSFGRGLKFGELFF. CDR3 bases: TGTGCCAGCAGCTTCGGCAGGGGGTTGAAGTTCGGGGAGCTGTTTTTT. Drawing the rest from reference TRBV11-2 and TRBJ2-2, the complete variable domain is EAGVAQSPRYKIIEKRQSVAFWCNPISGHATLYWYQQILGQGPKLLIQFQNNGVVDDSQLPKDRFSAERLKGVDSTLKIQPAKLEDSAVYLCASSFGRGLKFGELFFGEGSRLTVL.

J is TRBJ1-1 and V is TRBV29-1, with D unresolved. V dropped 3 bases and J dropped 1 base, with 9 bases sitting between them. The germline V gene encodes CDR1 SQVTM and CDR2 ANQGSEA. There are 13 residues in the CDR3. This CDR3 reads CSVEEASNTEAFF. For the CDR3, the DNA is TGCAGCGTTGAGGAGGCCTCGAACACTGAAGCTTTCTTT.

This rearrangement joins TRBV11-2 to TRBJ2-7, with 7 bases fitting TRBD2. V shed 5 bases, J shed 3 bases, and the junction held 7 bases outside the gene matches. CDR1 and CDR2 (germline): SGHAT, FQNNGV. The CDR3 spans 14 residues. The CDR3 DNA follows: TGTGCCAGCAGCCAAACCGGCGGGAGCTACGAGCAGTACTTC. As protein: CASSQTGGSYEQYF.

The J gene is TRBJ2-5, the V gene TRBV29-1, with TRBD1 matching 10 bases. The CDR3 totals 15 residues. Germline V gives CDR1 SQVTM, CDR2 ANQGSEA. The ends lost 5 bases at V and 9 bases at J; junction bases unmatched: 15. The CDR3 nucleotides read TGCAGCGTTTCAGCGGACAGGGGGGGCCGGGCGGCCCAGTACTTC. Amino acids: CSVSADRGGRAAQYF.

V is TRBV29-1 and J is TRBJ2-2; possible D gene TRBD1, 5 bases. V lost 4 bases to trimming and J lost 2 bases, with 14 bases between them. The CDR3 extends over 15 amino acids. Germline-derived CDR1 and CDR2 are SQVTM and ANQGSEA. The CDR3, as DNA: TGCAGCGTTGGCATCAGACAGACAAACACCGGGGAGCTGTTTTTT. Protein product: CSVGIRQTNTGELFF.

V is TRBV2 and J is TRBJ2-1, with D tentatively TRBD2 (6 bases). This CDR3 has 14 amino acids. V was shortened by 4 bases and J by 6 bases, with 13 bases between the two germline ends. Germline V lookup: CDR1 SNHLY, CDR2 FYNNEI. The CDR3 DNA reads TGTGCCAGCAGTGCGACTAGGGGCACCAATGAGCAGTTCTTC. Residues: CASSATRGTNEQFF.

The V call is TRBV7-2, the J call TRBJ1-2; no clear D gene. Germline loops: CDR1 SGHTA, CDR2 FQGNSA. V was cut by 1 base and J by 1 base, with 7 bases left in between. The CDR3 has 14 residues. In nucleotides, the CDR3 is TGTGCCAGCAGCTTAGGTCCGAATAACTATGGCTACACCTTC. Protein sequence: CASSLGPNNYGYTF.

The chain links TRBV11-2 to TRBJ2-5, with D perhaps matching TRBD2 (7 bases). V lost 3 bases, J lost 2 bases, and 13 bases lay in between. CDR3 length: 15 amino acids. Looked up from germline, CDR1 is SGHAT and CDR2 is FQNNGV. CDR3 region: CASSFREGGQETQYF. CDR3 coding DNA: TGTGCCAGCAGCTTCAGGGAGGGGGGACAAGAGACCCAGTACTTC.

This chain connects TRBV5-6 to TRBJ2-2, with D perhaps TRBD1 or TRBD2 (5 bases each). Germline V lookup: CDR1 SGHDT, CDR2 YYEEEE. Deletions cut 1 base from V and 6 bases from J, with 7 bases between. CDR3 length equals 13 residues. Written as DNA, the CDR3 is TGTGCCAGCAGCTTGCTGGGGGCCGGGGAGCTGTTTTTT. This translates into CASSLLGAGELFF.

The chain joins TRBV25-1 to TRBJ2-3, with 13 bases lining up with TRBD2. This CDR3 has 17 residues. The germline gives CDR1 MGHDK, CDR2 SYGVNS. V was pared by 3 bases and J by 3 bases, with 6 bases of the junction left unmatched. CDR3 sequence reads: CASSELTSGGATDTQYF. Here the CDR3 DNA reads TGTGCCAGCAGTGAGCTCACTAGCGGGGGGGCGACAGATACGCAGTATTTT. Together with reference TRBV25-1 and TRBJ2-3, the CDR3 gives the full variable domain: EADIYQTPRYLVIGTGKKITLECSQTMGHDKMYWYQQDPGMELHLIHYSYGVNSTEKGDLSSESTVSRIRTEHFPLTLESARPSHTSQYLCASSELTSGGATDTQYFGPGTRLTVL.

V usage is TRBV28 and J usage is TRBJ2-7; the D gene is possibly TRBD2 (6 bases). Germline V lookup: CDR1 MDHEN, CDR2 SYDVKM. V was shortened by 3 bases and J by 4 bases, with 7 bases between the two germline ends. The CDR3 loop spans 12 amino acids. DNA for the CDR3: TGTGCCAGCAGTTTGGGGGGTTACGAGCAGTACTTC. Its translation is CASSLGGYEQYF.

This clone was seen only a few times. The chain joins TRBV11-2 to TRBJ2-3, with 8 bases fitting TRBD1. Per germline, CDR1 SGHAT and CDR2 FQNNGV. The CDR3 runs 16 residues. V dropped 5 bases and J dropped 2; count of bases not matched to a gene: 9. CDR3 bases: TGTGCCAGCAGCCGTTTGAGACAGGGGAACACAGATACGCAGTATTTT. It codes for CASSRLRQGNTDTQYF.

The chain joins TRBV5-1 to TRBJ2-3; a possible D gene is TRBD2 (6 bases). This CDR3 contains 17 residues. Germline V gene sequence: CDR1 SGHRS, CDR2 YFSETQ. V gave up 3 bases and J gave up 3 bases, with 20 bases separating them. CDR3 coding DNA: TGCGCCAGCAGCTCCGATCTAGCAGTGCGGGAAACAGATACGCAGTATTTT. Protein: CASSSDLAVRETDTQYF. The variable domain in full, completed from reference TRBV5-1 and TRBJ2-3, reads KAGVTQTPRYLIKTRGQQVTLSCSPISGHRSVSWYQQTPGQGLQFLFEYFSETQRNKGNFPGRFSGRQFSNSRSEMNVSTLELGDSALYLCASSSDLAVRETDTQYFGPGTRLTVL.

The V call is TRBV7-9, the J call TRBJ1-2; 8 positions match TRBD1. Germline CDR1 SEHNR, CDR2 FQNEAQ (reference sequence). Unmatched junction bases numbered 7, after V lost 2 bases and J lost 5 bases. The CDR3 spans 15 residues. Written as DNA, the CDR3 is TGTGCCAGCAGCTTACTTAGCAGGGGGCCGTATGGCTACACCTTC. It yields the protein CASSLLSRGPYGYTF. The variable domain in full, with the rest retrieved from reference TRBV7-9 and TRBJ1-2, is DTGVSQNPRHKITKRGQNVTFRCDPISEHNRLYWYRQTLGQGPEFLTYFQNEAQLEKSRLLSDRFSAERPKGSFSTLEIQRTEQGDSAMYLCASSLLSRGPYGYTFGSGTRLTVV.